This T cell receptor (beta chain) derives from a study of blood T cell repertoires in COVID-19. Study as a whole: COVID-19 samples, acute and convalescent, were from the United States, Italy and Spain. PBMCs, B-cell-depleted T cells, or T cells were the source of the cDNA or gDNA that made up the material.

Original processing methods: Quantification of nucleated cells was approximated via reference gene primer amplification. Clones were sequenced by immunoSEQ multiplex PCR, and TCRdb holds only the in-frame ones, with some missing. V, J and clone size derive from that table, while D and trimming were established from the DNA sequence. The sample carries about 350,000 clones, around 90% recorded once. Germline V gene data show CDR1 as LGHNT and CDR2 as FRNRAP. This CDR3 is built from 15 residues. With 2 bases removed from V and 0 bases from J, the gap between germline ends came to 8 bases. The rearrangement links TRBV12-5 to TRBJ1-5; tentatively, D is TRBD1 (5 bases). This clonotype was sampled from a woman under 30 who had recovered from COVID-19. The specimen sequenced was peripheral blood. The CDR3 region is CASGLLQGSNQPQHF. Here the CDR3 DNA reads TGTGCTAGTGGTTTGCTCCAGGGTAGCAATCAGCCCCAGCATTTT. The full variable domain, completed using reference TRBV12-5 and TRBJ1-5, is DARVTQTPRHKVTEMGQEVTMRCQPILGHNTVFWYRQTMMQGLELLAYFRNRAPLDDSGMPKDRFSAEMPDATLATLKIQPSEPRDSAVYFCASGLLQGSNQPQHFGDGTRLSIL.